Reported below is one T cell receptor beta chain. Its antigen is undetermined. Trimming removed 6 bases at V and 8 bases at J, with 17 bases between. Germline values: CDR1 KGHSH, CDR2 LQKENI. The CDR3 runs 14 residues. This entry is derived from a study of Tregs in tolerant kidney transplant recipients. Study observations and caveats: Activated donor B cell expansion appeared to reveal the most relevant donor-specific TCRbeta repertoire.

Here immunoSEQ multiplex PCR was the method, and the copy in TCRdb shows in-frame clones only, minus some. Of nearly 95,000 clones listed, 93% were seen once; the top ten hold approximately 0.48%. The rearrangement links TRBV18 to TRBJ2-1; possible D gene TRBD2, 6 bases. This clonotype was obtained from a human donor who received a combined kidney and bone marrow transplant. The sample in question was CD4+ T cells from blood, obtained before the transplant. This CDR3 is CASSKGTRGYEQFF. Here the CDR3 DNA reads TGTGCCAGCTCCAAGGGGACTCGGGGATATGAGCAGTTCTTC.